This T cell receptor (beta chain) was found in a study of blood T cell repertoires in COVID-19. Study context: Material from acute and convalescent COVID-19 was sourced from the United States, Italy and Spain. The cDNA or gDNA used as material had been derived from T cells, B-cell-depleted T cells, or PBMCs.

With V trimmed by 4 bases and J by 1 base, 7 bases remained unmatched. This CDR3 has 16 residues. Germline CDR1 SGHAT, CDR2 FQDESV (reference sequence). Source study methods: Estimation of nucleated cell counts was performed using reference gene primer amplification. Using immunoSEQ multiplex PCR, the repertoire was profiled, and TCRdb retains in-frame clones only, with some absent. The V and J calls and clone size come from that table; D and trimming were worked out from the DNA. The repertoire holds about 15,000 clones, with roughly 80% as singletons. The TCR originated in a human donor in a cohort sampled during active COVID-19. The J gene is TRBJ2-3, the V gene TRBV11-1; 8 bases line up with TRBD2. Sample: peripheral blood. The CDR3 coding sequence is TGTGCCAGCAGCTCCGGGAGGGTGGAGGGCACAGATACGCAGTATTTT. It yields the protein CASSSGRVEGTDTQYF.